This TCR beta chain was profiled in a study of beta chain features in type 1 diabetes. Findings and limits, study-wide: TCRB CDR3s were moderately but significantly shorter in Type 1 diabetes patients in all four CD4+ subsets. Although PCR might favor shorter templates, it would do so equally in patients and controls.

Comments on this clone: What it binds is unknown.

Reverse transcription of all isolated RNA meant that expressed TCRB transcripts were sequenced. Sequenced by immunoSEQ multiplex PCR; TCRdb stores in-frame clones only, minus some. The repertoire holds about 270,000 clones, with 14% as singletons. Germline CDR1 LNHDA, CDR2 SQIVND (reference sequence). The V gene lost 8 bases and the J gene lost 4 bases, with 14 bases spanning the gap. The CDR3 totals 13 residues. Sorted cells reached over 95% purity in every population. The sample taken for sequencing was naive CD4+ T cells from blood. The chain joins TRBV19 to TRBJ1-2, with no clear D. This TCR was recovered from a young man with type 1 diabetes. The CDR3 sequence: CASSGGNFYGYTF. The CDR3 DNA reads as TGTGCCAGTTCAGGAGGAAATTTCTATGGCTACACCTTC.